The 32 T cell receptor beta chains below were found in one sample sequenced in a study of T-cell reconstitution after alpha-beta-depleted transplantation in children. Unique molecular identifiers were incorporated into the prepared TCRbeta library. TCRdb reprocessed the PCR reads via MiXCR and lists one record per CDR3 protein. The data show tens of thousands of distinct CDR3 sequences, with approximately 4.4% seen just once and 15% to 20% held by the top ten. The source was PBMCs, mostly from graft donor cells, collected 180 days after TCRalphabeta/CD19-depleted stem cell transplant. The receptors were sampled from a boy younger than two who had a stem cell transplant for acute myeloid leukemia, so the T cells may come from the graft donor.

This clonotype was detected ten times or more. The chain links TRBV20-1 to TRBJ2-2; D unclear. The CDR3 contains 11 residues. The V end lost 7 bases, the J end lost 6 bases, and 9 bases lay between the germline ends. Germline V CDR1 and CDR2: DFQATT, SNEGSKA (reference sequence). In DNA, the CDR3 is TGCAGTGTTACTACCCCCGGGGAGCTGTTTTTT. It codes for CSVTTPGELFF.

About this clonotype itself: A read error is possible here, since a much larger clone lies one base away. This chain links TRBV5-6 with TRBJ2-3; the D gene could be TRBD1 or TRBD2 (6 bases each). Germline V gives CDR1 SGHDT, CDR2 YYEEEE. This CDR3 is 16 amino acids long. This chain's CDR3 is CAISLRRGVVADTQYF. CDR3 nucleotide sequence: TGTGCCATCAGCCTCCGGAGGGGGGTAGTAGCGGATACGCAGTATTTT.

At least ten counts were recorded for this clonotype. V is TRBV27 and J is TRBJ2-2, with 10 bases identical to TRBD1. The V segment lost 5 bases and the J segment 6 bases; nucleotides outside the gene matches: 6. In germline, CDR1 is MNHEY, CDR2 SMNVEV (reference sequence). The CDR3 loop spans 15 amino acids. The chain's CDR3 is CASSPTGGVPGELFF. Here the CDR3 DNA reads TGTGCCAGCAGTCCGACAGGGGGCGTCCCCGGGGAGCTGTTTTTT.

At least ten counts were recorded for this clonotype. The gene calls are TRBV12-3 or TRBV12-4 and TRBJ2-2; no firm D call. This CDR3 has 14 amino acids. Trimming removed 5 bases at V and 5 bases at J, with 12 bases between. The CDR3 sequence: CASSVRITTGELFF. The CDR3 DNA reads as TGTGCCAGCAGTGTCCGGATCACGACCGGGGAGCTGTTTTTT.

This clonotype was counted at least ten times. This chain connects TRBV12-3 or TRBV12-4 to TRBJ1-4; tentative D call: TRBD1 (6 bases). Trimming took 3 bases from V and 8 from J, leaving 7 bases between them. The CDR3 spans 12 residues. The CDR3: CASSFRGEKLFF. The DNA for the CDR3 is TGTGCCAGCAGTTTTAGGGGGGAAAAACTGTTTTTT.

This clonotype occurred many times. The chain recombines TRBV6-5 with TRBJ2-5; 16 nucleotides line up with TRBD2. V gave up 4 bases and J gave up 5 bases; unmatched junction bases: 10. The CDR3 totals 18 residues. CDR1 MNHEY and CDR2 SVGAGI come from the germline V gene. The CDR3 region has the DNA TGTGCCAGCAGTTCCGTCCCGGGACTAGCGGGGGGGCGGGAGACCCAGTACTTC. Its protein is CASSSVPGLAGGRETQYF.

This clonotype was recorded at least ten times. The chain recombines TRBV4-1 with TRBJ1-2; D is unclear. The germline V gene has CDR1 MGHRA and CDR2 YSYEKL. CDR3 size: 16 residues. Trimming took off 2 bases at V and 2 bases at J, with 15 bases between the two ends. CDR3 nucleotide sequence: TGCGCCAGCAGCCAAAAAAGAGCTTGGGAGAACTATGGCTACACCTTC. It codes for CASSQKRAWENYGYTF.

Many counts were recorded for this clonotype. The chain couples TRBV18 to TRBJ2-2; possible D gene TRBD2, 6 bases. V was shortened by 0 bases and J by 6 bases, with 20 bases between the two germline ends. CDR1 is KGHSH, CDR2 LQKENI, per germline. This CDR3 contains 18 residues. The CDR3 sequence: CASSPPPGLTPGPGELFF. CDR3 nucleotides: TGTGCCAGCTCACCACCGCCGGGACTTACCCCGGGCCCCGGGGAGCTGTTTTTT.

This clonotype was recorded a few times. The CDR3 loop reads CASRVVGNTEAFF. The CDR3 DNA reads TGTGCCAGTAGGGTGGTTGGGAACACTGAAGCTTTCTTT. This chain connects TRBV19 to TRBJ1-1; D unresolved. This CDR3 has 13 residues. Trimming took off 6 bases at V and 1 base at J, with 9 bases between the two ends. CDR1 and CDR2 from the germline V gene are LNHDA and SQIVND (reference sequence).

This clonotype appeared a few times. The V gene is TRBV3-1, the J gene TRBJ1-1, with D unresolved. Germline V gene lookup returns CDR1 LGHDT and CDR2 YNNKEL (reference sequence). Deletions cut 1 base from V and 1 base from J, with 22 bases between. This CDR3 comprises 19 residues. CDR3 nucleotides: TGTGCCAGCAGCCAAGCTTTTTCAGTGAGGAGGACCGAGAACACTGAAGCTTTCTTT. Its translation is CASSQAFSVRRTENTEAFF.

The table lists this clonotype with many counts. The CDR3 region is CAISDRGVDGYTF. The CDR3 coding sequence is TGTGCCATCAGTGACCGGGGGGTAGATGGCTACACCTTC. The chain uses TRBV10-3 and TRBJ1-2; TRBD1 might be the D (5 bases). The CDR3 runs to 13 residues. Germline V lookup: CDR1 ENHRY, CDR2 SYGVKD. Trimming removed 3 bases from V and 6 bases from J, with 11 bases in between.

This clonotype has at least ten counts. The CDR3: CASSKGQGYYEQYF. In DNA form, the CDR3 reads TGTGCCAGTAGTAAGGGACAGGGATACTACGAGCAGTACTTC. This chain links TRBV19 with TRBJ2-7, with TRBD1 identical over 9 bases. The CDR3 runs 14 residues. Germline V gives CDR1 LNHDA, CDR2 SQIVND (reference sequence). After removal of 4 bases from V and 3 bases from J, the junction contained 4 bases not matched to a gene.

This clonotype was seen more than once but under ten times. This chain connects TRBV19 to TRBJ2-1; D gene uncertain. Germline loops: CDR1 LNHDA, CDR2 SQIVND (reference sequence). The CDR3 extends over 16 amino acids. The ends were cut back, 5 bases at V and 4 bases at J, with 18 bases in the middle. The chain's CDR3 is CASSDDVAQAYNEQFF. The CDR3 DNA sequence: TGTGCCAGTAGTGATGATGTGGCCCAGGCGTACAATGAGCAGTTCTTC.

This clonotype has ten or more counts. The chain carries TRBV20-1 and TRBJ2-1; 14 nucleotides agree with TRBD2. Germline V lookup: CDR1 DFQATT, CDR2 SNEGSKA (reference sequence). The V segment lost 4 bases and the J segment 2 bases; nucleotides outside the gene matches: 4. This CDR3 is 16 amino acids long. CDR3 residues: CSATTSGGATYNEQFF. Written as DNA, the CDR3 is TGCAGTGCTACGACTAGCGGGGGGGCTACCTACAATGAGCAGTTCTTC.

This sequence joins TRBV5-1 and TRBJ1-2; 8 bases fit TRBD1. Germline trimming cut 5 bases from V and 4 bases from J; bases unmatched to any gene: 19. Per germline, CDR1 SGHRS and CDR2 YFSETQ. The CDR3 is made up of 18 amino acids. The CDR3, as DNA: TGCGCCAGCAGATCTTCGCTTGGGACCGGGACAGGTGGCTATGGCTACACCTTC. This translates into CASRSSLGTGTGGYGYTF.

This clonotype showed up many times. This chain links TRBV7-9 with TRBJ2-1, with 8 bases aligning to TRBD1. The junction had 5 bases not matched to a gene; V was cut back by 1 base and J by 6 bases. Germline assignment: CDR1 SEHNR and CDR2 FQNEAQ (reference sequence). This CDR3 has 15 amino acids. This CDR3 reads CASSLVLGQGNEQFF. CDR3 DNA sequence: TGTGCCAGCAGCTTAGTATTAGGACAGGGCAATGAGCAGTTCTTC.

This clonotype was observed many times. This rearrangement joins TRBV4-3 to TRBJ2-7, with no clear D. V was shortened by 1 base and J by 5 bases, with 15 bases between the two germline ends. This CDR3 is built from 15 residues. CDR1 LGHNA and CDR2 YSLEER come from the germline V gene. The CDR3 region has the DNA TGCGCCAGCAGCCAAGGTTCGTTCGCCGGAGACGAGCAGTACTTC. Residues: CASSQGSFAGDEQYF.

By sample share, this clonotype is medium-sized (0.01 to 0.1%). J is TRBJ2-7 and V is TRBV12-3 or TRBV12-4; D may be TRBD2 (6 bases). CDR3 size: 12 residues. V lost 6 bases and J 6 bases, leaving 12 bases between the germline ends. The DNA of the CDR3 is TGTGCCAGCAGAAGGGACTTCAGCGAGCAGTACTTC. Translation gives CASRRDFSEQYF.

The table lists this clonotype with many counts. The chain combines TRBV7-8 with TRBJ2-5; D is possibly TRBD1 or TRBD2 (5 bases each). Deletions cut 5 bases from V and 5 bases from J, with 21 bases between. The CDR3 loop spans 16 amino acids. CDR1 and CDR2 (germline): SGHVS, FQNEAQ. CDR3 DNA: TGTGCCAGCAGCCATAACCCGGGACCCACGGGGGAGACCCAGTACTTC. Its protein is CASSHNPGPTGETQYF.

This clonotype was observed at least ten times. DNA for the CDR3: TGTGCCAGCAGCCCAGGGGGAACAGCCAAAAACATTCAGTACTTC. Translation: CASSPGGTAKNIQYF. The chain couples TRBV9 to TRBJ2-4, with TRBD1 matching over 7 bases. This CDR3 has 15 amino acids. After removal of 4 bases from V and 0 bases from J, the junction contained 4 bases not matched to a gene. The V gene's germline CDR1 is SGDLS and CDR2 YYNGEE.

At least ten counts were recorded for this clonotype. This sequence joins TRBV18 and TRBJ1-1; D may be TRBD1 (5 bases). Germline V lookup: CDR1 KGHSH, CDR2 LQKENI. The CDR3 contains 15 residues. V gave up 0 bases and J gave up 4 bases, with 12 bases separating them. The CDR3 loop reads CASSPPGRTGTEAFF. The CDR3 bases are TGTGCCAGCTCACCACCGGGACGGACTGGCACTGAAGCTTTCTTT.

This clonotype was seen at least ten times. The chain is built from TRBV11-2 and TRBJ2-7; maybe TRBD1 (5 bases). This CDR3 comprises 13 residues. CDR1 is SGHAT, CDR2 FQNNGV, per germline. The V and J ends lost 4 bases and 4 bases respectively, with 11 bases between them. The CDR3 loop reads CASSSSRQYEQYV. The DNA for the CDR3 is TGTGCCAGCAGCTCATCTCGACAGTACGAGCAGTACGTC.

This clonotype occurred many times. This rearrangement joins TRBV29-1 to TRBJ1-2; perhaps TRBD1 as D (5 bases). Trimming removed 3 bases from V and 7 bases from J, with 18 bases in between. Germline assignment: CDR1 SQVTM and CDR2 ANQGSEA. CDR3 length: 14 amino acids. The DNA of the CDR3 is TGCAGCGTTGACGTAGACAGTCCTACCGCTGGCTACACCTTC. Translated, it gives CSVDVDSPTAGYTF.

This clonotype was picked up many times. The chain carries TRBV24-1 and TRBJ2-3; 7 bases agree with TRBD2. Germline assignment: CDR1 KGHDR and CDR2 SFDVKD. Trimming removed 2 bases from V and 7 bases from J; junction bases left unmatched: 8. CDR3 length: 15 amino acids. CDR3 loop: CATSDSPRGVYTQYF. The CDR3 DNA is TGTGCCACCAGTGATTCACCTCGGGGGGTGTATACGCAGTATTTT.

This clonotype was recorded at least ten times. The V gene is TRBV12-3 or TRBV12-4, the J gene TRBJ2-1; D may be TRBD1 (5 bases). CDR3 size: 13 residues. V was cut by 3 bases and J by 8 bases, with 11 bases left in between. Here the CDR3 DNA reads TGTGCCAGCAGTTTGTACGGCAGGGATGAGCAGTTCTTC. It yields the protein CASSLYGRDEQFF.

This clonotype was observed at least ten times. The chain recombines TRBV29-1 with TRBJ2-7; 9 nucleotides line up with TRBD1. In germline, CDR1 is SQVTM, CDR2 ANQGSEA. V was clipped by 0 bases and J by 3 bases; unmatched bases: 6. The CDR3 is 15 amino acids. The CDR3 DNA follows: TGCAGCGTTGAAGACCCCGGGACAGGGTACTACGAGCAGTACTTC. Translation gives CSVEDPGTGYYEQYF.

In this sample, this clonotype turned up many times. V is TRBV5-1 and J is TRBJ2-5; 11 bases map to TRBD2. This CDR3 region has 15 residues. The germline gives CDR1 SGHRS, CDR2 YFSETQ. J was trimmed by 3 bases and V by 2 bases; bases with no gene match: 3. CDR3 residues: CASSFPGLAEETQYF. In DNA form, the CDR3 reads TGCGCCAGCAGCTTTCCGGGACTAGCGGAAGAGACCCAGTACTTC. Variable domain in full (rest from reference TRBV5-1 and TRBJ2-5): KAGVTQTPRYLIKTRGQQVTLSCSPISGHRSVSWYQQTPGQGLQFLFEYFSETQRNKGNFPGRFSGRQFSNSRSEMNVSTLELGDSALYLCASSFPGLAEETQYFGPGTRLLVL.

This clonotype was seen at least ten times. The rearrangement links TRBV27 to TRBJ2-1; a possible D gene is TRBD1 (6 bases). The CDR3 spans 12 residues. The germline V gene encodes CDR1 MNHEY and CDR2 SMNVEV (reference sequence). Deletions cut 7 bases from V and 5 bases from J, with 9 bases between. CDR3 nucleotides: TGTGCCAGCACAGGGGTCAACAATGAGCAGTTCTTC. Translating gives CASTGVNNEQFF.

This clonotype has ten or more counts. The chain's CDR3 is CASSLKWGASYEQYV. CDR3 bases: TGTGCCAGCAGTCTAAAGTGGGGGGCGTCCTACGAGCAGTACGTC. The J gene is TRBJ2-7, the V gene TRBV6-2 or TRBV6-3, with D perhaps being TRBD1 or TRBD2 (6 bases each). Per the germline V gene, CDR1 is MNHEY and CDR2 is SVGEGT. This CDR3 spans 15 amino acids. V was pared by 5 bases and J by 1 base, with 15 bases between.

The rearrangement links TRBV12-3 or TRBV12-4 to TRBJ2-7; D is uncertain. The CDR3 length is 15 residues. V gave up 3 bases and J gave up 4 bases, with 16 bases separating them. In DNA form, the CDR3 reads TGTGCCAGCAGTTTTCAGGACGGGCTCAAATACGAGCAGTACTTC. Residues: CASSFQDGLKYEQYF.

This clonotype was recorded at least ten times. The gene calls are TRBV3-1 and TRBJ2-1; no clear D gene. The CDR3 is made up of 15 amino acids. Between the trimmed V and J ends, which lost 0 bases and 0 bases, there was a span of 6 bases. Germline values: CDR1 LGHDT, CDR2 YNNKEL (reference sequence). The CDR3 DNA follows: TGTGCCAGCAGCCAAGAGTTTAGCTCCTACAATGAGCAGTTCTTC. Translation gives CASSQEFSSYNEQFF.

This clonotype is labeled as medium-sized. The genes are TRBV12-3 or TRBV12-4 and TRBJ2-5, with TRBD2 identical over 8 bases. V lost 4 bases, J lost 5 bases, and 3 bases stayed unmatched. This CDR3 has 13 amino acids. The CDR3 sequence: CASSYSGAETQYF. Here the CDR3 DNA reads TGTGCCAGCAGTTATAGCGGGGCGGAGACCCAGTACTTC.